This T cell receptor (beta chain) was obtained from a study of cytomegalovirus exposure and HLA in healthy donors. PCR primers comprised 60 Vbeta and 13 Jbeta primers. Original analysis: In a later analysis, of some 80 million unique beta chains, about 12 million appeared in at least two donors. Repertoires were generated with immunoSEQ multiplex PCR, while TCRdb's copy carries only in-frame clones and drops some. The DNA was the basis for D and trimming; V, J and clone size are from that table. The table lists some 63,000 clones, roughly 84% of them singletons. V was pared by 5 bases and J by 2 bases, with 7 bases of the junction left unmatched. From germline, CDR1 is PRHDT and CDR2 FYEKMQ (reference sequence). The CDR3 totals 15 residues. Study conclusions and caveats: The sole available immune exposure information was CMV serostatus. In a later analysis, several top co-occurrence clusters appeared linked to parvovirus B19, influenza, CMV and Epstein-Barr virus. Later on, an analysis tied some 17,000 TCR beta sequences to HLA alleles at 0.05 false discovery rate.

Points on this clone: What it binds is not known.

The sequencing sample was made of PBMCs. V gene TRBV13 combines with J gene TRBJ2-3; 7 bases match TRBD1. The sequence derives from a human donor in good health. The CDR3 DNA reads TGTGCCAGCAGCCCGACAGGGATAGTCACAGATACGCAGTATTTT. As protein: CASSPTGIVTDTQYF.